One sample yielded the 18 T cell receptor beta chains listed below, sequenced in a study of cytotoxic CD8 clonotypes in ibrutinib-treated CLL. This table comes from immunoSEQ multiplex PCR, and its TCRdb copy is limited to in-frame clones, with some not included. The sample has about 140,000 clones; about 84% are singletons. This specimen consisted of PBMCs, obtained after 36 months of ibrutinib treatment. The source is a human donor with chronic lymphocytic leukemia.

The gene calls are TRBV2 and TRBJ2-7; TRBD1 agrees at 7 bases. The CDR3 has 17 residues. Germline trimming cut 6 bases from V and 3 bases from J; bases unmatched to any gene: 17. Germline V CDR1 and CDR2: SNHLY, FYNNEI. The CDR3 bases are TGTGCCAGCAGGAGAACGACAGGGCGGGCAAGGGACTACGAGCAGTACTTC. Protein product: CASRRTTGRARDYEQYF.

The V call is TRBV5-7, the J call TRBJ1-3; TRBD1 matches at 7 bases. TRBV5-7 is an ORF; its function is uncertain. The junction had 5 bases not matched to a gene; V was cut back by 3 bases and J by 5 bases. The CDR3 has 14 amino acids. The chain's CDR3 is CASSSRDSRNTIYF. The CDR3 DNA sequence: TGTGCCAGCAGCTCACGGGACAGCCGAAACACCATATATTTT.

The gene calls are TRBV6-5 and TRBJ1-1; D call uncertain. Germline V gives CDR1 MNHEY, CDR2 SVGAGI. The CDR3 loop spans 13 amino acids. V lost 2 bases, J lost 7 bases, and 11 bases lay in between. CDR3 sequence (DNA): TGTGCCAGCAGTTACCGCCAAGGGTTTGAAGCTTTCTTT. Translated, it gives CASSYRQGFEAFF.

V usage is TRBV15 and J usage is TRBJ1-6, with TRBD1 as a possible D gene (6 bases). Trimming stripped 5 bases from V and 0 bases from J, with 17 bases between. In germline, CDR1 is LNHNV, CDR2 YYDKDF (reference sequence). CDR3 length: 18 residues. CDR3 loop: CATSDSRTVSSYNSPLHF. CDR3 coding DNA: TGTGCCACCAGCGATTCCCGGACAGTGAGCTCCTATAATTCACCCCTCCACTTT.

The V gene is TRBV7-9, the J gene TRBJ1-2; D possibly corresponds to TRBD1 (6 bases). This CDR3 is 14 amino acids long. Germline loops: CDR1 SEHNR, CDR2 FQNEAQ (reference sequence). Trimming stripped 1 base from V and 4 bases from J, with 10 bases between. CDR3 amino acids: CASSLVTGIYGYTF. The CDR3 coding sequence is TGTGCCAGCAGCTTAGTAACAGGGATCTATGGCTACACCTTC.

The V and J genes are TRBV6-5 and TRBJ2-1, with 9 bases identical to TRBD1. Germline V gene data show CDR1 as MNHEY and CDR2 as SVGAGI. This CDR3 is built from 16 residues. V shed 0 bases and J 6 bases; nucleotides not matched to a gene: 6. In DNA form, the CDR3 reads TGTGCCAGCAGTTACTCCGGGACAGGGTCCCCCAATGAGCAGTTCTTC. Amino acid sequence: CASSYSGTGSPNEQFF.

This sequence joins TRBV5-6 and TRBJ2-7; the D is unclear. V lost 4 bases, J lost 5 bases, and 13 bases lay in between. CDR1 is SGHDT, CDR2 YYEEEE, per germline. This CDR3 region has 13 residues. The chain's CDR3 is CASSHEAGNEQYF. For the CDR3, the DNA is TGTGCCAGCAGCCACGAGGCAGGCAACGAGCAGTACTTC.

CDR3 protein: CASSLNDRVVTEAFF. As DNA, the CDR3 is TGTGCCAGCAGCTTGAATGACAGGGTGGTAACTGAAGCTTTCTTT. This sequence joins TRBV7-9 and TRBJ1-1; 7 nucleotides agree with TRBD1. In germline, CDR1 is SEHNR, CDR2 FQNEAQ (reference sequence). This CDR3 is 15 amino acids long. V dropped 3 bases and J dropped 5; count of bases not matched to a gene: 9.

CDR3 sequence: CASSLVRGPLHF. The DNA for the CDR3 is TGTGCCAGCAGCTTAGTCAGGGGACCCCTCCACTTT. This chain joins TRBV7-2 and TRBJ1-6, with D tentatively TRBD1 (6 bases). This CDR3 is 12 amino acids long. Trimming took off 1 base at V and 12 bases at J, with 7 bases between the two ends. Germline CDR1 reads SGHTA; CDR2 reads FQGNSA.

The chain carries TRBV4-2 and TRBJ2-1; D is unclear. The CDR3 has 17 residues. V lost 5 bases and J 6 bases, leaving 23 bases between the germline ends. The V gene's germline CDR1 is LGHNA and CDR2 YNFKEQ. The CDR3: CASSLVRAGRFGNEQFF. CDR3 nucleotide sequence: TGTGCCAGCAGCTTGGTTCGGGCAGGTCGTTTTGGCAATGAGCAGTTCTTC.

This clone came up a few times. V is TRBV5-1 and J is TRBJ2-1; unclear D gene. Germline V gene sequence: CDR1 SGHRS, CDR2 YFSETQ. CDR3 length equals 12 residues. V lost 2 bases to trimming and J lost 6 bases, with 6 bases between them. The DNA of the CDR3 is TGCGCCAGCAGCTTTTCTATCAATGAGCAGTTCTTC. It translates to CASSFSINEQFF.

This rearrangement joins TRBV11-2 to TRBJ1-3; no clear D. V was clipped by 4 bases and J by 2 bases, with 9 bases between them. Germline-derived CDR1 and CDR2 are SGHAT and FQNNGV. CDR3 length equals 14 residues. The CDR3 nucleotides read TGTGCCAGCAGCTCCCTCCTTGCTGGAAACACCATATATTTT. As protein: CASSSLLAGNTIYF. The whole variable domain, filled in from reference TRBV11-2 and TRBJ1-3, reads EAGVAQSPRYKIIEKRQSVAFWCNPISGHATLYWYQQILGQGPKLLIQFQNNGVVDDSQLPKDRFSAERLKGVDSTLKIQPAKLEDSAVYLCASSSLLAGNTIYFGEGSWLTVV.

V is TRBV27 and J is TRBJ2-3; TRBD2 is a possible D gene (6 bases). Germline V gene sequence: CDR1 MNHEY, CDR2 SMNVEV (reference sequence). V lost 3 bases and J lost 7, with 17 bases in between. The CDR3 is made up of 15 amino acids. The CDR3 reads CASSFAAGSGNTQYF. CDR3 sequence (DNA): TGTGCCAGCAGTTTCGCAGCGGGTTCGGGGAATACGCAGTATTTT.

The chain links TRBV7-9 to TRBJ2-2, with TRBD1 matching over 7 bases. CDR1 is SEHNR and CDR2 is FQNEAQ in the germline V gene (reference sequence). The trim removed 9 bases at V and 4 bases at J, leaving 5 bases unmatched. The CDR3 loop spans 13 amino acids. DNA for the CDR3: TGTGCCAGTGACAGGGCTTTCACCGGGGAGCTGTTTTTT. Residues: CASDRAFTGELFF.

The chain joins TRBV5-1 to TRBJ1-6; maybe TRBD1 (6 bases). The CDR3 has 16 amino acids. Trimming pared 1 base from V and 7 bases from J, leaving 15 bases between. Germline lookup yields CDR1 SGHRS and CDR2 YFSETQ. CDR3: CASSLTGARGNSPLHF. The CDR3, as DNA: TGCGCCAGCAGCTTGACGGGGGCTCGGGGGAATTCACCCCTCCACTTT. The variable domain in full, completed from reference TRBV5-1 and TRBJ1-6, reads KAGVTQTPRYLIKTRGQQVTLSCSPISGHRSVSWYQQTPGQGLQFLFEYFSETQRNKGNFPGRFSGRQFSNSRSEMNVSTLELGDSALYLCASSLTGARGNSPLHFGNGTRLTVT.

The chain carries TRBV5-1 and TRBJ1-1; D might be TRBD1 (5 bases). V lost 4 bases and J lost 1, with 11 bases in between. CDR1 SGHRS and CDR2 YFSETQ come from the germline V gene. The length of the CDR3 is 14 residues. The DNA for the CDR3 is TGCGCCAGCAGCCGCACGGGGGGGAACACTGAAGCTTTCTTT. It yields the protein CASSRTGGNTEAFF.

The chain couples TRBV29-1 to TRBJ1-2, with 8 nucleotides matching TRBD1. From germline, CDR1 is SQVTM and CDR2 ANQGSEA. The junction had 8 bases not matched to a gene; V was cut back by 6 bases and J by 8 bases. This CDR3 has 12 residues. CDR3 DNA: TGCAGCGTCCCGACAGGGGTAATCGGCTACACCTTC. The encoded protein is CSVPTGVIGYTF. Together with reference TRBV29-1 and TRBJ1-2, the CDR3 gives the full variable domain: SAVISQKPSRDICQRGTSLTIQCQVDSQVTMMFWYRQQPGQSLTLIATANQGSEATYESGFVIDKFPISRPNLTFSTLTVSNMSPEDSSIYLCSVPTGVIGYTFGSGTRLTVV.

This rearrangement joins TRBV27 to TRBJ2-7, with 9 nucleotides matching TRBD2. J lost 1 base, V lost 6 bases, and 4 bases had no gene match. Germline loops: CDR1 MNHEY, CDR2 SMNVEV (reference sequence). The CDR3 length is 14 residues. CDR3 sequence: CASRHGLASYEQYF. CDR3 coding DNA: TGTGCCAGCAGACACGGACTAGCGTCCTACGAGCAGTACTTC.